This paragraph reports one T cell receptor (beta chain). The germline V gene has CDR1 MGHRA and CDR2 YSYEKL. The CDR3 is 15 residues long. Trimming took off 0 bases at V and 2 bases at J, with 10 bases between the two ends. Survey-level TCR beta sequencing used the immunoSEQ assay. TCRdb keeps only in-frame clones here, not all; method: immunoSEQ multiplex PCR. In the table there are 45,000 to 60,000 clones, 85% to 95% of which are singletons. This receptor was obtained from a man aged 35 to 55 with rheumatoid arthritis. The sequencing sample was made of PBMCs. J is TRBJ1-2 and V is TRBV4-1; TRBD1 might be the D (5 bases). The CDR3 loop reads CASSQDLGGNYGYTF. The CDR3, as DNA: TGCGCCAGCAGCCAAGATCTGGGGGGGAACTATGGCTACACCTTC.